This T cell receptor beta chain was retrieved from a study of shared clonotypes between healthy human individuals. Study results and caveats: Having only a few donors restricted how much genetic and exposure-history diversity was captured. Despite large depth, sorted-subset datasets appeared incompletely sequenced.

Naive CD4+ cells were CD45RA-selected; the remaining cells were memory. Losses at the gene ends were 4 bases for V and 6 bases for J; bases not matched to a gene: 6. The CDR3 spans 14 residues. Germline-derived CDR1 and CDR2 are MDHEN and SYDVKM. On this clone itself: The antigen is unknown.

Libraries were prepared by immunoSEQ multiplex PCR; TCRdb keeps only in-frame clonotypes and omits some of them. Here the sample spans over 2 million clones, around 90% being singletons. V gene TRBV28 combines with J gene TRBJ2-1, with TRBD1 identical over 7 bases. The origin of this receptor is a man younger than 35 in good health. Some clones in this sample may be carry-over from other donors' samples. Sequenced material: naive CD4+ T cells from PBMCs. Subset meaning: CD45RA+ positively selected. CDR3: CASSSTGDFNEQFF. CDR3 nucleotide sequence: TGTGCCAGCAGTTCTACAGGGGATTTCAATGAGCAGTTCTTC.